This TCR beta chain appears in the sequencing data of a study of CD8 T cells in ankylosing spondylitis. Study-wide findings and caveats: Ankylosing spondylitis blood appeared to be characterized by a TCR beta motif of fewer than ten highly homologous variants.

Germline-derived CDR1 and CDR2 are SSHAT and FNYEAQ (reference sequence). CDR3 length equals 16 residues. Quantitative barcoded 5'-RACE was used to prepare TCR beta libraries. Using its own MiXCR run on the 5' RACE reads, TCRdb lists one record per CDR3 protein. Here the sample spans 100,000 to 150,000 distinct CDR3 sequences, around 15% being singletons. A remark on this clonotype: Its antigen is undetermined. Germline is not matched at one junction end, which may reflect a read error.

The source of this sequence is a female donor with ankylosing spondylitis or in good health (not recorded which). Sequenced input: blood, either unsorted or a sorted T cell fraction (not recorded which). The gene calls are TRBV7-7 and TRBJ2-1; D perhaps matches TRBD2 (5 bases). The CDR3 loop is CASSLARFRRPHEQFF. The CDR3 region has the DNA TGTGCTAGCAGCTTAGCGAGATTCCGGCGTCCCCATGAGCAGTTCTTC.